Included here is one T cell receptor (beta chain) sequence, with context. As yet, its antigen is unknown. This sample stems from a study of graft-versus-host responses after intestinal transplantation. Study at large: Recipients obtained multivisceral, liver-intestinal, or isolated intestinal transplants. Induction using anti-thymocyte globulin, followed by tacrolimus and steroids for roughly 3 years, was given to all recipients.

Study results and limitations: There was an association between peak levels of circulating GvH clones and early post-transplant HvG declines. Analysis identified GvH clones in recipient marrow, with some appearing first in ileum or blood.

Measured with immunoSEQ multiplex PCR; TCRdb has only the in-frame clones, and not every one. The table lists about 70,000 clones, just under 95% of them singletons. This CDR3 is built from 15 residues. Per germline, CDR1 SGDLS and CDR2 YYNGEE. The J segment lost 7 bases and the V segment lost 4 bases, leaving 11 bases of the junction unmatched. V and J are TRBV9 and TRBJ2-1; 7 bases are shared with TRBD2. The clonotype comes from a human donor who received an intestinal transplant. Sequenced material: unstimulated CD8+ T cells sorted from spleen or lymph node cells, taken before intestinal transplant. The CDR3 region is CASSPTGGVENEQFF. Here the CDR3 DNA reads TGTGCCAGCAGCCCCACGGGGGGAGTAGAGAATGAGCAGTTCTTC. Using reference TRBV9 and TRBJ2-1 for the parts outside the CDR3, the full variable domain is DSGVTQTPKHLITATGQRVTLRCSPRSGDLSVYWYQQSLDQGLQFLIQYYNGEERAKGNILERFSAQQFPDLHSELNLSSLELGDSALYFCASSPTGGVENEQFFGPGTRLTVL.